This T cell receptor (beta chain) was found in a study of cytomegalovirus exposure and HLA in healthy donors. Study-level findings and limits: Among TCR beta chains, those listed as cytomegalovirus-associated numbered roughly 150.

This clone was seen more than once but under ten times. Its specificity is not known. Here immunoSEQ multiplex PCR was the method, and the copy in TCRdb shows in-frame clones only, minus some. The sample has around 190,000 clones, about 85% seen once; the top ten hold roughly 15%. V was pared by 8 bases and J by 6 bases, with 12 bases of the junction left unmatched. Germline V gene data show CDR1 as KGHSH and CDR2 as LQKENI. The CDR3 has 16 residues. The source material was PBMCs. The genes are TRBV18 and TRBJ2-4, with TRBD1 matching 11 bases. The clonotype was recovered from a man between 18 and 29 years old in good health and CMV-seropositive. CDR3 amino acids: CASTFARDRGSNIQYF. The CDR3 DNA follows: TGTGCCAGCACCTTCGCCCGGGACAGGGGGTCAAACATTCAGTACTTC.